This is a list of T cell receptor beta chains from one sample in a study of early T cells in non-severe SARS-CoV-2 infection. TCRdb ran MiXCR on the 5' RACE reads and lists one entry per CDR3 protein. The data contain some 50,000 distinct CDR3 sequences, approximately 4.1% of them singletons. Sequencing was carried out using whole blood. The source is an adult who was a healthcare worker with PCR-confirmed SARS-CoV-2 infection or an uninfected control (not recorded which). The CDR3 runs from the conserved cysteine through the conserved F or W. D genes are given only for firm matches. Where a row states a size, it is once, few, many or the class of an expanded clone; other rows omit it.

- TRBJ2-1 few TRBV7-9 CASSPTRNDEQFF TGTGCCAGCAGCCCGACTAGGAACGATGAGCAGTTCTTC
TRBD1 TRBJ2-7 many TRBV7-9 CASSSRQGRGEQYF TGTGCCAGCAGCTCTCGACAGGGGCGGGGCGAGCAGTACTTC
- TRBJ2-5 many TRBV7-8 CASSAPGPKTETQYF TGTGCCAGCAGCGCCCCCGGCCCCAAGACAGAGACCCAGTACTTC
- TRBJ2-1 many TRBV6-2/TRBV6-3 CASSDHRAGQSYNEQFF TGTGCCAGCAGTGACCACCGAGCGGGACAGTCCTACAATGAGCAGTTCTTC
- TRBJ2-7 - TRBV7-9 CAIAELNEQYF TGTGCGATAGCGGAGCTGAACGAGCAGTACTTC
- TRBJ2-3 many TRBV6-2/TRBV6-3 CASSHGRSADTQYF TGTGCCAGCAGTCATGGGCGGTCGGCAGATACGCAGTATTTT
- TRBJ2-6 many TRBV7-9 CASSSSKTGPGANVLTF TGTGCCAGCAGCTCTAGCAAGACAGGTCCGGGGGCCAACGTCCTGACTTTC
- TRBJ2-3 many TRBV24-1 CATSDYSYSATDTQYF TGTGCCACCAGTGATTACAGCTACTCAGCCACAGATACGCAGTATTTT
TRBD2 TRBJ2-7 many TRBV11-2 CASSLDPAGVREQYF TGTGCCAGCAGCTTAGACCCAGCGGGAGTGAGGGAGCAGTACTTC
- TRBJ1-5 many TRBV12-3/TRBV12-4 CASSFNGDQPQHF TGTGCCAGCAGTTTTAATGGGGATCAGCCCCAGCATTTT
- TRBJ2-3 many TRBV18 CASSLGTNQLTSTDTQYF TGTGCCAGCTCACTGGGGACCAATCAACTTACTAGCACAGATACGCAGTATTTT
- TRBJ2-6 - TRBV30 CAWSANSGANVLTF TGTGCCTGGAGTGCAAACTCTGGGGCCAACGTCCTGACTTTC
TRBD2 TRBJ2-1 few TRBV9 CASSVTSGGDEQFF TGTGCCAGCAGCGTAACTAGCGGGGGAGATGAGCAGTTCTTC
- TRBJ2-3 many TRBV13 CASSLAEDTQYF TGTGCCAGCAGCTTAGCGGAAGATACGCAGTATTTT
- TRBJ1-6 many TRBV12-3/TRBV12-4 CASSPSTGNSPLHF TGTGCCAGCAGCCCCAGTACAGGAAATTCACCCCTCCACTTT
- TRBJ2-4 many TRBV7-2 CASSLASLGNIQYF TGTGCCAGCAGCTTAGCGTCCCTTGGCAACATTCAGTACTTC
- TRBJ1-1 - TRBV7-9 CASSLWGHGMNTEAFF TGTGCCAGCAGCTTATGGGGACACGGAATGAACACTGAAGCTTTCTTT
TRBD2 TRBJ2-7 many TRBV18 CASSPPLAGHSYEQYF TGTGCCAGCTCACCACCATTAGCGGGGCACTCCTACGAGCAGTACTTC
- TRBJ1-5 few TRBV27 CASRVREDNQPQHF TGTGCCAGTCGAGTCAGGGAAGACAATCAGCCCCAGCATTTT
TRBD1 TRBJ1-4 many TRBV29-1 CSVSGTGDEKLFF TGCAGCGTATCCGGGACAGGGGATGAAAAACTGTTTTTT
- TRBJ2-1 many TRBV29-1 CSQRIWNEQFF TGCAGTCAGCGTATCTGGAATGAGCAGTTCTTC
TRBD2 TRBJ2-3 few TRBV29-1 CSVVGSSGSEGWASDTQYF TGCAGCGTTGTTGGGAGTAGCGGGAGTGAGGGTTGGGCCTCAGATACGCAGTATTTT
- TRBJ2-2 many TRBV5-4 CASSLPQNTGELFF TGTGCCAGCAGCTTGCCACAGAACACCGGGGAGCTGTTTTTT
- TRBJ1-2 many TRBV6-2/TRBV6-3 CASSYFAGDNYGYTF TGTGCCAGCAGTTACTTCGCAGGGGACAACTATGGCTACACCTTC
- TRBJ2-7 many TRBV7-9 CASSSLSYEQYF TGTGCCAGCAGCTCCCTCTCCTACGAGCAGTACTTC
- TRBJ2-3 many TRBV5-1 CASSLSPRGDTQYF TGCGCCAGCAGCTTGTCCCCGAGAGGGGATACGCAGTATTTT
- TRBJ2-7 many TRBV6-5 CASRDWDSYEQYF TGTGCCAGCAGGGACTGGGACTCCTACGAGCAGTACTTC
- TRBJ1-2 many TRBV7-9 CASSLDWGYGYTF TGTGCCAGCAGCTTAGACTGGGGTTATGGCTACACCTTC
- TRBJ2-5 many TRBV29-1 CSVVFLYQETQYF TGCAGCGTTGTTTTTTTGTACCAAGAGACCCAGTACTTC
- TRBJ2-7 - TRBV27 CASSSPNRAPYEQYF TGTGCCAGCAGTTCCCCGAACAGGGCGCCCTACGAGCAGTACTTC
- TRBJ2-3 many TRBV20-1 CSARVGTDTQYF TGCAGTGCTAGAGTGGGCACAGATACGCAGTATTTT
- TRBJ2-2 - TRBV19 CASDRGAWMTGELFF TGTGCCAGTGATCGCGGGGCGTGGATGACCGGGGAGCTGTTTTTT
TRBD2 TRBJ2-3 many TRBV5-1 CASSLGTSGGPDTQYF TGCGCCAGCAGCTTAGGAACTAGCGGGGGCCCAGATACGCAGTATTTT
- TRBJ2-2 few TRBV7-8 CASSLLPQGQTGELFF TGTGCCAGCAGCTTACTTCCACAGGGACAAACCGGGGAGCTGTTTTTT
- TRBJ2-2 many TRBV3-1 CASSQREQAGELFF TGTGCCAGCAGCCAAAGAGAACAGGCCGGGGAGCTGTTTTTT
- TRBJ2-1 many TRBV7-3 CASSRNDNGEQFF TGTGCCAGCAGCCGAAATGATAACGGTGAGCAGTTCTTC